Below, 26 T cell receptor beta chains from the same sample are listed, as sequenced in a study of T cells in localized non-small cell lung cancer. Data came from immunoSEQ multiplex PCR; TCRdb stores just in-frame clones and leaves some out. In the table there are tens of thousands of clones, 80% to 90% of which are singletons. This specimen was peripheral blood, taken before any cancer treatment. Source of these receptors: a woman aged 35 to 69 with stage I lung adenocarcinoma.

This clone has only one observation. The V gene is TRBV7-8, the J gene TRBJ2-7, with 13 nucleotides matching TRBD2. The CDR3 has 14 amino acids. The V segment lost 4 bases and the J segment 6 bases; nucleotides outside the gene matches: 3. Germline V gene sequence: CDR1 SGHVS, CDR2 FQNEAQ. In DNA, the CDR3 is TGTGCCAGCAGCTCCTGGACTAGCGGGGGCGAGCAGTACTTC. Translated: CASSSWTSGGEQYF.

The V and J genes are TRBV30 and TRBJ1-1; D call uncertain. The CDR3 is made up of 14 amino acids. V lost 3 bases, J lost 3 bases, and 14 bases lay in between. Germline loops: CDR1 GTSNPN, CDR2 SVGIG (reference sequence). The CDR3 coding sequence is TGTGCCTGGAGACTCGGGATCGGGGACACTGAAGCTTTCTTT. This sequence encodes CAWRLGIGDTEAFF.

The rearrangement uses TRBV28 and TRBJ1-2, with 10 positions matching TRBD1. The CDR3 extends over 14 amino acids. Germline-derived CDR1 and CDR2 are MDHEN and SYDVKM. The J segment lost 4 bases and the V segment lost 3 bases, leaving 2 bases of the junction unmatched. CDR3 sequence (DNA): TGTGCCAGCAGTTTGGGGACAGGGGCCTATGGCTACACCTTC. It translates to CASSLGTGAYGYTF.

The chain combines TRBV28 with TRBJ1-2; 9 bases match TRBD1. Germline loops: CDR1 MDHEN, CDR2 SYDVKM. J lost 0 bases, V lost 0 bases, and 8 bases had no gene match. The CDR3 covers 18 residues. CDR3 in DNA: TGTGCCAGCAGTTTATGGGGGACAGGGATCGTCTCTAACTATGGCTACACCTTC. Translation gives CASSLWGTGIVSNYGYTF.

The chain links TRBV28 to TRBJ2-3, with D perhaps matching TRBD2 (5 bases). The CDR3 has 15 amino acids. The V end was cut by 4 bases, the J end by 2 bases, with 13 bases between. Germline CDR1 and CDR2: MDHEN and SYDVKM. CDR3 amino acids: CASSYGNRNTDTQYF. As DNA, the CDR3 is TGTGCCAGCAGTTACGGGAACAGAAACACAGATACGCAGTATTTT.

This clone appeared a few times. J is TRBJ2-7 and V is TRBV7-9, with D maybe TRBD1 (5 bases). Trimming left V 1 base short and J 7 bases short, with 11 bases between. This CDR3 comprises 13 residues. The germline gives CDR1 SEHNR, CDR2 FQNEAQ (reference sequence). The CDR3 DNA reads TGTGCCAGCAGCTTAGAGGACACCCTGGAGCAGTACTTC. Translated: CASSLEDTLEQYF.

V and J are TRBV4-1 and TRBJ2-1; weak D call: TRBD1 (7 bases). V lost 0 bases and J 7 bases, leaving 19 bases between the germline ends. The germline V gene encodes CDR1 MGHRA and CDR2 YSYEKL. The CDR3 contains 17 residues. DNA of the CDR3: TGCGCCAGCAGCCAAGAGAGGGGGGACAGCTCACAGAATGAGCAGTTCTTC. This codes for CASSQERGDSSQNEQFF.

The V gene is TRBV9, the J gene TRBJ2-3; D remains ambiguous. This CDR3 is built from 17 residues. Deletions cut 0 bases from V and 1 base from J, with 15 bases between. Looked up from germline, CDR1 is SGDLS and CDR2 is YYNGEE. The CDR3 nucleotides are TGTGCCAGCAGCGTAGCGGCCCGGGTCTACGGCACAGATACGCAGTATTTT. This encodes CASSVAARVYGTDTQYF.

V and J are TRBV6-5 and TRBJ1-4; D call uncertain. Germline V gene lookup returns CDR1 MNHEY and CDR2 SVGAGI. The CDR3 has 15 amino acids. V was cut by 2 bases and J by 0 bases, with 7 bases left in between. CDR3 nucleotide sequence: TGTGCCAGCAGTTACGAGGCATCAACTAATGAAAAACTGTTTTTT. As protein: CASSYEASTNEKLFF.

The rearrangement joins TRBV28 to TRBJ2-1; no reliable D call. The CDR3 is made up of 11 amino acids. CDR1 and CDR2 from the germline V gene are MDHEN and SYDVKM. Trimming stripped 10 bases from V and 10 bases from J, with 14 bases between. The CDR3 reads CAISRLLEQFF. The CDR3, as DNA: TGTGCCATCTCAAGACTCCTAGAGCAGTTCTTC.

The chain joins TRBV11-2 to TRBJ2-3; D uncertain. This CDR3 is built from 15 residues. Germline CDR1 SGHAT, CDR2 FQNNGV. With 2 bases removed from V and 2 bases from J, the gap between germline ends came to 11 bases. This CDR3 reads CASSLLTATTDTQYF. CDR3 DNA: TGTGCCAGCAGCTTACTAACGGCTACCACAGATACGCAGTATTTT.

The chain joins TRBV28 to TRBJ1-5; 8 bases align to TRBD1. Unmatched junction bases numbered 9, after V lost 6 bases and J lost 8 bases. This CDR3 is built from 14 residues. The germline gives CDR1 MDHEN, CDR2 SYDVKM. The CDR3 spells CASRPGQDDEPQHF. The CDR3 coding sequence is TGTGCCAGCAGACCGGGACAGGACGACGAGCCCCAGCATTTT.

The chain employs TRBV27 and TRBJ2-7; D might be TRBD2 (6 bases). The CDR3 totals 16 residues. Germline V gene sequence: CDR1 MNHEY, CDR2 SMNVEV (reference sequence). V gave up 0 bases and J gave up 0 bases, with 12 bases separating them. CDR3 amino acids: CASSLSVGTLSYEQYF. CDR3 coding DNA: TGTGCCAGCAGTTTATCGGTAGGGACTCTCTCCTACGAGCAGTACTTC.

V is TRBV27 and J is TRBJ1-5; 9 nucleotides agree with TRBD1. Germline CDR1 and CDR2: MNHEY and SMNVEV (reference sequence). J was trimmed by 2 bases and V by 2 bases; bases with no gene match: 4. The CDR3 sequence is 16 residues long. The CDR3 sequence is CASSLMGTGRNQPQHF. The CDR3 DNA is TGTGCCAGCAGTTTAATGGGGACAGGGCGCAATCAGCCCCAGCATTTT.

The CDR3 here is CASSPRDSKNTEAFF. CDR3 bases: TGTGCCAGCTCACCACGAGACAGTAAGAACACTGAAGCTTTCTTT. The gene calls are TRBV18 and TRBJ1-1; TRBD1 is a possible D gene (5 bases). This CDR3 is built from 15 residues. V dropped 1 base and J dropped 1 base, with 10 bases sitting between them. Germline CDR1 reads KGHSH; CDR2 reads LQKENI. Combining the CDR3 with reference TRBV18 and TRBJ1-1 gives the whole variable domain NAGVMQNPRHLVRRRGQEARLRCSPMKGHSHVYWYRQLPEEGLKFMVYLQKENIIDESGMPKERFSAEFPKEGPSILRIQQVVRGDSAAYFCASSPRDSKNTEAFFGQGTRLTVV.

This chain joins TRBV6-5 and TRBJ1-5, with 9 bases identical to TRBD1. Losses at the gene ends were 4 bases for V and 4 bases for J; bases not matched to a gene: 5. CDR3 length: 15 amino acids. Looked up from germline, CDR1 is MNHEY and CDR2 is SVGAGI. CDR3 amino acids: CASSFGQGSNQPQHF. The CDR3 DNA follows: TGTGCCAGCAGTTTCGGACAGGGGAGTAATCAGCCCCAGCATTTT.

This rearrangement joins TRBV18 to TRBJ2-4; TRBD1 agrees at 8 bases. After removal of 6 bases from V and 7 bases from J, the junction contained 5 bases not matched to a gene. This CDR3 has 13 residues. Germline V gene sequence: CDR1 KGHSH, CDR2 LQKENI. CDR3 residues: CASSVTGVNIQYF. CDR3 sequence (DNA): TGTGCCAGCTCGGTGACAGGGGTTAACATTCAGTACTTC. Combining the CDR3 with reference TRBV18 and TRBJ2-4 gives the whole variable domain NAGVMQNPRHLVRRRGQEARLRCSPMKGHSHVYWYRQLPEEGLKFMVYLQKENIIDESGMPKERFSAEFPKEGPSILRIQQVVRGDSAAYFCASSVTGVNIQYFGAGTRLSVL.

The chain joins TRBV30 to TRBJ2-2; D uncertain. The CDR3 has 14 residues. Looked up from germline, CDR1 is GTSNPN and CDR2 is SVGIG (reference sequence). Trimming removed 0 bases from V and 6 bases from J, with 11 bases in between. CDR3 sequence: CAWSVHGSAGELFF. Here the CDR3 DNA reads TGTGCCTGGAGTGTACACGGGTCCGCCGGGGAGCTGTTTTTT.

The gene calls are TRBV7-2 and TRBJ2-1; D not certain. The germline V gene has CDR1 SGHTA and CDR2 FQGNSA. V was cut by 5 bases and J by 2 bases, with 13 bases left in between. The CDR3 covers 15 residues. CDR3 DNA sequence: TGTGCCAGCAGCCGACCGGCAGACCCCTACAATGAGCAGTTCTTC. Protein sequence: CASSRPADPYNEQFF.

The chain's CDR3 is CASSWSQQTVNYGYTF. CDR3 DNA: TGTGCCAGCAGTTGGAGTCAGCAGACCGTTAACTATGGCTACACCTTC. The chain links TRBV6-5 to TRBJ1-2; D remains unclear. The germline V gene has CDR1 MNHEY and CDR2 SVGAGI. The length of the CDR3 is 16 residues. V was shortened by 4 bases and J by 1 base, with 16 bases between the two germline ends.

In DNA form, the CDR3 reads TGTGCCAGCAGCTTTGATTATGCGGAGACCCAGTACTTC. Its translation: CASSFDYAETQYF. The V gene is TRBV5-6, the J gene TRBJ2-5; D call uncertain. The V end lost 2 bases, the J end lost 5 bases, and 10 bases lay between the germline ends. Germline V gene sequence: CDR1 SGHDT, CDR2 YYEEEE. This CDR3 has 13 amino acids. Filled out from reference TRBV5-6 and TRBJ2-5, the complete variable domain reads DAGVTQSPTHLIKTRGQQVTLRCSPKSGHDTVSWYQQALGQGPQFIFQYYEEEERQRGNFPDRFSGHQFPNYSSELNVNALLLGDSALYLCASSFDYAETQYFGPGTRLLVL.

The chain is built from TRBV5-1 and TRBJ2-5; perhaps TRBD2 as D (5 bases). Looked up from germline, CDR1 is SGHRS and CDR2 is YFSETQ. The CDR3 is made up of 13 amino acids. Trimming stripped 4 bases from V and 4 bases from J, with 11 bases between. The DNA of the CDR3 is TGCGCCAGCAGCCCTAACGAGGGAGAGACCCAGTACTTC. Translated, it gives CASSPNEGETQYF.

The J gene is TRBJ1-5, the V gene TRBV28; 9 bases are shared with TRBD1. CDR3 length equals 16 residues. Germline V gives CDR1 MDHEN, CDR2 SYDVKM. The trim removed 5 bases at V and 5 bases at J, leaving 10 bases unmatched. Here the CDR3 DNA reads TGTGCCAGCAGTACCGGGACAGGGACCCTTCATCAGCCCCAGCATTTT. This translates into CASSTGTGTLHQPQHF.

The chain carries TRBV28 and TRBJ2-1; 7 nucleotides match TRBD2. V lost 1 base and J lost 8; bases outside the gene matches: 8. This CDR3 is 15 amino acids long. CDR1 MDHEN and CDR2 SYDVKM come from the germline V gene. The CDR3 DNA follows: TGTGCCAGCAGTTTATTTGGCGGGAGAGGAGATGAGCAGTTCTTC. The encoded protein is CASSLFGGRGDEQFF.

This chain joins TRBV15 and TRBJ2-7, with 9 bases lining up with TRBD2. This CDR3 is built from 15 residues. Germline V gene lookup returns CDR1 LNHNV and CDR2 YYDKDF (reference sequence). The V and J ends lost 1 base and 4 bases, in that order; junction bases with no gene match: 5. The CDR3 coding sequence is TGTGCCACCAGCAGAGTCCGACTAGCGGAGTACGAGCAGTACTTC. As protein: CATSRVRLAEYEQYF.

This sequence joins TRBV2 and TRBJ2-4; maybe TRBD1 (6 bases). Trimming removed 7 bases from V and 6 bases from J, with 10 bases in between. Germline values: CDR1 SNHLY, CDR2 FYNNEI. The CDR3 contains 12 residues. DNA for the CDR3: TGTGCCAGCAAACCACAGGGAAACATTCAGTACTTC. The encoded protein is CASKPQGNIQYF.